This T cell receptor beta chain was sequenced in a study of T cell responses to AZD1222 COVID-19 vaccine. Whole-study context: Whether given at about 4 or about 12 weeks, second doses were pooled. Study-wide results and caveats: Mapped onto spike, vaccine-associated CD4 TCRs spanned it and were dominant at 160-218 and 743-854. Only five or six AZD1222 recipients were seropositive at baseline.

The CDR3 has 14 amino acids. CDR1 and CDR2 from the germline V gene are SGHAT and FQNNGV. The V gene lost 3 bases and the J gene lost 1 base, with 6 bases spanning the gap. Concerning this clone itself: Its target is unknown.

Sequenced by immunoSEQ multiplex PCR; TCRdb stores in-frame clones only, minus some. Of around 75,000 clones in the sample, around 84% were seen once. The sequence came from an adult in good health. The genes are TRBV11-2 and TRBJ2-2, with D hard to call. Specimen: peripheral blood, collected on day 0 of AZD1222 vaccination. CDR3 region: CASSFEQNTGELFF. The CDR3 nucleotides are TGTGCCAGCAGCTTCGAGCAGAACACCGGGGAGCTGTTTTTT.